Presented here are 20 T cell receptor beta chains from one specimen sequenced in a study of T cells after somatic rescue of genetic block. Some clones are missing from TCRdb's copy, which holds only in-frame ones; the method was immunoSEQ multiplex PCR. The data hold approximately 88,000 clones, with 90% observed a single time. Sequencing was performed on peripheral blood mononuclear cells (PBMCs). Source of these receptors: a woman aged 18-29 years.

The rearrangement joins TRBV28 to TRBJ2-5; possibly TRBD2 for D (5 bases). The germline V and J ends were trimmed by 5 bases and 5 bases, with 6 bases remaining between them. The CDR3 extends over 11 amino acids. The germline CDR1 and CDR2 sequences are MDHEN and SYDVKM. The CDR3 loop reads CASSTGETQYF. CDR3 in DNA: TGTGCCAGCAGTACGGGGGAGACCCAGTACTTC.

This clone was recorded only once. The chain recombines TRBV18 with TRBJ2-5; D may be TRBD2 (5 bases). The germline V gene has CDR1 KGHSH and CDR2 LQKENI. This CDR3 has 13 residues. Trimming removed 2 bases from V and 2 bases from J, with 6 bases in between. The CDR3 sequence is CASSPREQETQYF. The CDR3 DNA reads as TGTGCCAGCTCACCAAGGGAGCAAGAGACCCAGTACTTC.

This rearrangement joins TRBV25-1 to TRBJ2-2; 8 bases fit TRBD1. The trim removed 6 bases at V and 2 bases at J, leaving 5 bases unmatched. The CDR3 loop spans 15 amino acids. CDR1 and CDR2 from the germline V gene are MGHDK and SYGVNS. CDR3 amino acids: CASSPGQGNTGELFF. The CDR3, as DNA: TGTGCCAGCAGCCCTGGACAGGGTAACACCGGGGAGCTGTTTTTT.

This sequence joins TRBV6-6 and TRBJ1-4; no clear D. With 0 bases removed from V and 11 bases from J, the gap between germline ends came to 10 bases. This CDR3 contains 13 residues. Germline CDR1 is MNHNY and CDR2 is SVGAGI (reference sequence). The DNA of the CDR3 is TGTGCCAGCAGTTACTCCACTTTCGAGAAACTGTTTTTT. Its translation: CASSYSTFEKLFF.

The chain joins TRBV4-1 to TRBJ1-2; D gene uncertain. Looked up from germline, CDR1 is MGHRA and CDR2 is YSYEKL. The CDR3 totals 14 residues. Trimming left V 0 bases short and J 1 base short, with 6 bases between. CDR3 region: CASSQENNNYGYTF. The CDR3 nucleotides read TGCGCCAGCAGCCAAGAGAATAATAACTATGGCTACACCTTC.

The DNA for the CDR3 is TGTGCCAGCAGCATGGCCGGGACAGCTCATCCTGGGGCCAACGTCCTGACTTTC. It translates to CASSMAGTAHPGANVLTF. J is TRBJ2-6 and V is TRBV28; TRBD1 agrees at 7 bases. The CDR3 is made up of 18 amino acids. CDR1 and CDR2 from the germline V gene are MDHEN and SYDVKM. The V segment lost 6 bases and the J segment 2 bases; nucleotides outside the gene matches: 13. Using reference TRBV28 and TRBJ2-6 for the parts outside the CDR3, the full variable domain is DVKVTQSSRYLVKRTGEKVFLECVQDMDHENMFWYRQDPGLGLRLIYFSYDVKMKEKGDIPEGYSVSREKKERFSLILESASTNQTSMYLCASSMAGTAHPGANVLTFGAGSRLTVL.

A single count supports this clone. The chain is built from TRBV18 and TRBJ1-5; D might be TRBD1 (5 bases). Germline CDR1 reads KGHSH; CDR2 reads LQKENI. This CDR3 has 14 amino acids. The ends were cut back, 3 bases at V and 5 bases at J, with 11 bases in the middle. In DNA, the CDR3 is TGTGCCAGCTCACCGGGGGGGTCGGATCAGCCCCAGCATTTT. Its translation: CASSPGGSDQPQHF.

The CDR3 coding sequence is TGTGCCAGCAGCCCCCAAGGAGGGTATGAGCAGTTCTTC. Translation gives CASSPQGGYEQFF. The chain employs TRBV7-3 and TRBJ2-1, with D possibly TRBD2 on 6 matching bases. From germline, CDR1 is SGHTA and CDR2 FQGTGA. The CDR3 totals 13 residues. Trimming stripped 5 bases from V and 8 bases from J, with 13 bases between.

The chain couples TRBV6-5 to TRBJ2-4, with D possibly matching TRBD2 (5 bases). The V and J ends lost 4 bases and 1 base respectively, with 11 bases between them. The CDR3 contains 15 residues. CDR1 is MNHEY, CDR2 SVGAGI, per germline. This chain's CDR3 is CASSSGSAAKNIQYF. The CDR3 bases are TGTGCCAGCAGTTCGGGGAGTGCGGCCAAAAACATTCAGTACTTC.

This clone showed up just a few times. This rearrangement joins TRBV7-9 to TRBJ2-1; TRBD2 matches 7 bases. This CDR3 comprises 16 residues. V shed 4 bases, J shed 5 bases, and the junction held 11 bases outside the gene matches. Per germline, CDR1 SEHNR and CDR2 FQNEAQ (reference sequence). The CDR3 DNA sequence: TGTGCCAGCAGCTCCCTGACTAGCTTTATCCACAATGAGCAGTTCTTC. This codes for CASSSLTSFIHNEQFF.

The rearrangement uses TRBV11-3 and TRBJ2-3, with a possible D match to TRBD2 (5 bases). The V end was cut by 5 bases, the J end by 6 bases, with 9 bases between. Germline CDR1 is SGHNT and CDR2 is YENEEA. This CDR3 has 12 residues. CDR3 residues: CASSRTVDTQYF. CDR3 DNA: TGTGCCAGCAGCCGGACTGTGGATACGCAGTATTTT.

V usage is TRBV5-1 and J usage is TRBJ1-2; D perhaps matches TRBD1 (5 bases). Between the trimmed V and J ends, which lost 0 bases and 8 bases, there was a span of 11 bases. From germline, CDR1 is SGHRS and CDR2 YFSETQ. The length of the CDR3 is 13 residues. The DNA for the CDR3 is TGCGCCAGCAGCTTGGAGGGGATTGAAGGCTACACCTTC. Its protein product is CASSLEGIEGYTF.

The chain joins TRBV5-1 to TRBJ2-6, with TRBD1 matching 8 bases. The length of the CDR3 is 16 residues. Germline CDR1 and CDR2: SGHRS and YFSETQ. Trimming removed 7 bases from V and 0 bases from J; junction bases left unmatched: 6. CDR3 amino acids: CASFRDRNSGANVLTF. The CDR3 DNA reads TGCGCCAGCTTCCGGGACAGGAACTCTGGGGCCAACGTCCTGACTTTC.

CDR3 region: CASSNYEQYF. CDR3 DNA: TGTGCCAGCAGCAACTACGAGCAGTACTTC. The chain uses TRBV28 and TRBJ2-7; no reliable D call. The CDR3 runs 10 residues. V was clipped by 6 bases and J by 3 bases, with 3 bases between them. From germline, CDR1 is MDHEN and CDR2 SYDVKM.

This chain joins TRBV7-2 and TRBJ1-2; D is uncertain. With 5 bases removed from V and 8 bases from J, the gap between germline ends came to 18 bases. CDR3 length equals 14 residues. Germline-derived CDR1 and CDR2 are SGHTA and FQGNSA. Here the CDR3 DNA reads TGTGCCAGCAGCGCGACCTGGGAGGGAAGCGGCTACACCTTC. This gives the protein CASSATWEGSGYTF.

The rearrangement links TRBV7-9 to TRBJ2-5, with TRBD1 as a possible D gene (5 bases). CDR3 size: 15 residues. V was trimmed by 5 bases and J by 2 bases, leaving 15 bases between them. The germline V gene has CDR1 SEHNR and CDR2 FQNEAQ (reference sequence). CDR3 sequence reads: CASSKPRTQQETQYF. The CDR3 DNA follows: TGTGCCAGCAGCAAGCCCCGGACACAGCAAGAGACCCAGTACTTC.

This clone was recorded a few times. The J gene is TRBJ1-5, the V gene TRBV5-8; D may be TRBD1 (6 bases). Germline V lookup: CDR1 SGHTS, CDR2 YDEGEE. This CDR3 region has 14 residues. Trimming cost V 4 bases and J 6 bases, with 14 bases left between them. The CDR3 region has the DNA TGTGCCAGCAGCCCGGACGGGGGCATTCAGCCCCAGCATTTT. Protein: CASSPDGGIQPQHF.

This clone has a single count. The CDR3 is CASTEEGGVRSSYNEQFF. The DNA of the CDR3 is TGTGCCAGCACCGAGGAGGGAGGGGTTAGGAGCTCCTACAATGAGCAGTTCTTC. V is TRBV27 and J is TRBJ2-1, with 7 nucleotides matching TRBD2. This CDR3 has 18 amino acids. Germline V CDR1 and CDR2: MNHEY, SMNVEV (reference sequence). Losses at the gene ends were 7 bases for V and 0 bases for J; bases not matched to a gene: 15.

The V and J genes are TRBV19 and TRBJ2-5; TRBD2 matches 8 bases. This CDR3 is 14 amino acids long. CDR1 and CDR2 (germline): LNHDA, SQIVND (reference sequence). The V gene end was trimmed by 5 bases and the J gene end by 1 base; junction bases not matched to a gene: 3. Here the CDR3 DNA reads TGTGCCAGTAGTCCAACTAGCGGCCAAGAGACCCAGTACTTC. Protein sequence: CASSPTSGQETQYF.

For the CDR3, the DNA is TGCGCCAGCAGCCTAGGACAGGGAGGCTCGGTGACCCAGTACTTC. Translated: CASSLGQGGSVTQYF. This chain joins TRBV5-1 and TRBJ2-5, with 8 bases that match TRBD1. Unmatched junction bases numbered 12, after V lost 4 bases and J lost 7 bases. CDR1 is SGHRS, CDR2 YFSETQ, per germline. The CDR3 extends over 15 amino acids.